This T cell receptor beta chain was identified during a study of shared clonotypes between healthy human individuals (TCRdb year 2020). At the level of the whole study: Three men and two women, aged 18 to 49 years, made up the cohort. For each donor, CD4 naive and CD4 memory were each given three plates, CD8 naive was given two plates, and CD8 memory was given one plate. Blood TCR repertoires of a handful of healthy adults were deeply sequenced to estimate repertoire size and the extent of clonotype sharing between individuals. To increase sequencing depth and limit assay-specific biases, different laboratories used diverse techniques to prepare libraries and sequence TCR repertoires. Between about 0.85 and 8.9 billion PBMCs per donor were obtained by leukapheresis. What the study reported, not specific to this receptor: Higher generation probabilities were observed for clonotypes shared by all four sorted-subset donors than for non-shared clonotypes. Only blood was sampled, and tissue TCR repertoires likely differ from those in blood. Because the study included a small number of donors, the genetic and exposure-history diversity represented was limited. Rarefaction of sorted-subset datasets indicated incomplete sequencing despite the large sequencing depth. Larger estimated clonotype richness was generally found for naive subsets than for memory subsets. Pairwise subsampling indicated that sequencing depth was expected to affect the degree of clonotype sharing among donors. Roughly 5% of naive CD4, approximately 3.7% of naive CD8, about 2.4% of memory CD4, and 0.35% to 0.4% of memory CD8 clonotypes were shared across several donors.

The donors were healthy, HIV-negative adults with no recently reported acute infections or vaccinations. Only Caucasian adults living in Nashville, Tennessee, USA were represented among the donors. CD4+ T cells were enriched by magnetic negative selection, after which naive cells were positively selected on CD45RA and the negative fraction was taken as the memory subset. Blood was collected by leukapheresis, and PBMCs were isolated by Ficoll-Histopaque density gradient centrifugation and then cryopreserved in liquid nitrogen vapor phase. Analytical flow cytometry was used to check the purity and quantity of each magnetically sorted T cell population. Genomic DNA was isolated from each sorted fraction and quantified by UV absorbance on a Nanodrop 2000c. The junction shows trimming of 4 bases on V and 0 bases on J, plus 13 bases between the germline ends. For CDR1 and CDR2, the germline V gene lists SGHDT and YYEEEE. The CDR3 contains 15 residues, cysteine and phenylalanine counted. CDR3 DNA only is kept here, 45 bases in frame from base 1.

Comments on this clone: Its antigen is unknown. Base-call qualities are not available, and no considerably larger clone is one nucleotide away.

Using the deep immunoSEQ assay, TCR CDR3 regions were amplified from genomic DNA by multiplex PCR. Extracted genomic DNA from each cell subset was spread evenly across all wells of several immunoSEQ 96-well plates, with each plate serving as a replicate. For sorted subsets, approximately 200 ng of genomic DNA, equivalent to tens of thousands of T cell genomes, went into each replicate PCR. Purified libraries were measured with a Qubit 3.0 fluorometer, size-checked on a Bioanalyzer 2100, and measured again with the KAPA Library Quantification kit. Every immunoSEQ 96-well plate was sequenced on a separate single-read 150-cycle Illumina NextSeq 550 flow cell. In the authors' own workflow: Because only junctional sequences without quality scores were contained in the immunoSEQ output, filtering matching that applied to full-length reads could not be performed. Sequences were annotated with PyIR, a Python wrapper for IgBLAST v1.9, and V/J genes and CDR3 were assigned using IMGT germline references. Any read was removed if the V/J assignment was weak (E-value above 1e-6), the CDR3 was missing, or the read contained stop codons, out-of-frame junctions, or ambiguous translated residues. V3J clonotypes were defined by identical inferred V gene, J gene, and CDR3 amino acid sequence. The percentage overlap between two repertoires was calculated by dividing the number of shared unique clonotypes by the size of the smaller repertoire. Three approaches were used to assess repertoire richness: RTK rarefaction, the Chao1 estimator, and Recon v2.1 estimates of unobserved clonotypes. Generation probabilities for all TCRbeta clonotypes obtained by the gDNA method from a handful of donors were computed using OLGA. This immuneACCESS table, as held by TCRdb, lists in-frame sequences with V and J called but not all clones. Of the missing ones, under half trace to an unresolved V gene in checked studies; the others have no known cause. The V and J calls and the clone size are those of that table, but D and trimming were determined from the DNA. The sample profile shows 2 million to 2.5 million clones; 93% of them were found once. The top ten clonotypes cover about 0.37% of the sample.

This TCR derives from a man younger than 35 in good health. Some clones in this sample may be carry-over from other donors' samples. The chain is encoded by TRBV5-6 joined to TRBJ2-5, with the identity of the D gene unclear. Sequencing used naive CD4+ T cells from PBMCs. The label giving this sample's cell subset or site can be read as: CD45RA+ positively selected. The bases read TGTGCCAGCAGCGCCTACCCAAACAACCAAGAGACCCAGTACTTC. Its coded protein is CASSAYPNNQETQYF.